One sample yielded the 27 T cell receptor beta chains listed below, sequenced in a study of T cell responses to AZD1222 COVID-19 vaccine. TCRdb keeps only in-frame clones here, not all; method: immunoSEQ multiplex PCR. The sample lists more than 100,000 clones, 75% to 85% seen once, with 7.9% in the top ten. Material: peripheral blood, obtained 28 days after the second dose of the MenACWY control vaccine. The receptors come from an adult who received the MenACWY meningococcal vaccine as a control.

The DNA of the CDR3 is TGTGCCAGCAGCTTAATTCAAGACACTGAAGCTTTCTTT. Protein: CASSLIQDTEAFF. The rearrangement uses TRBV7-9 and TRBJ1-1; D remains ambiguous. Between the trimmed V and J ends, which lost 2 bases and 3 bases, there was a span of 7 bases. This CDR3 is built from 13 residues. Germline assignment: CDR1 SEHNR and CDR2 FQNEAQ (reference sequence).

This chain uses TRBV3-1 (or the pseudogene TRBV3-2) with TRBJ1-5; D is uncertain. The CDR3 extends over 14 amino acids. Germline CDR1 reads LGHDT; CDR2 reads YNNKEL (reference sequence). Trimming took off 0 bases at V and 6 bases at J, with 9 bases between the two ends. CDR3 sequence: CASSQDFRVQPQHF. The CDR3 DNA reads as TGTGCCAGCAGCCAAGACTTCCGCGTTCAGCCCCAGCATTTT.

This clone is a singleton in its sample. This chain links TRBV28 with TRBJ2-6; D is undetermined. V lost 1 base to trimming and J lost 3 bases, with 13 bases between them. Germline assignment: CDR1 MDHEN and CDR2 SYDVKM. This CDR3 has 17 amino acids. The CDR3 DNA sequence: TGTGCCAGCAGTTTATTGGGCTACCCGAGTGGGGCCAACGTCCTGACTTTC. Translation: CASSLLGYPSGANVLTF.

The V gene is TRBV7-2, the J gene TRBJ2-7; 9 bases map to TRBD1. There are 16 residues in the CDR3. Losses at the gene ends were 5 bases for V and 13 bases for J; bases not matched to a gene: 21. Germline V gene sequence: CDR1 SGHTA, CDR2 FQGNSA. The CDR3 DNA reads TGTGCCAGCAGCCAAGTGGGGACAGGGTTTGCTGGGGGCCCCTACTTC. Amino acid sequence: CASSQVGTGFAGGPYF.

J is TRBJ1-5 and V is TRBV18, with D possibly matching TRBD1 (5 bases). Deletions cut 3 bases from V and 11 bases from J, with 17 bases between. The germline V gene has CDR1 KGHSH and CDR2 LQKENI. The CDR3 is made up of 14 amino acids. The DNA of the CDR3 is TGTGCCAGCTCACCCCCCGGGACCCCATCGGCCCAGCATTTT. It translates to CASSPPGTPSAQHF.

This clone has at least ten counts. The chain has TRBV19 and TRBJ1-2; D is ambiguous. CDR3 size: 14 residues. Per the germline V gene, CDR1 is LNHDA and CDR2 is SQIVND (reference sequence). The germline V and J ends were trimmed by 4 bases and 8 bases, with 17 bases remaining between them. The CDR3 DNA follows: TGTGCCAGTAGTACCGCGGTTTCGGGTCGGGGCTACACCTTC. This sequence encodes CASSTAVSGRGYTF. Full variable domain (rest looked up from reference TRBV19 and TRBJ1-2): DGGITQSPKYLFRKEGQNVTLSCEQNLNHDAMYWYRQDPGQGLRLIYYSQIVNDFQKGDIAEGYSVSREKKESFPLTVTSAQKNPTAFYLCASSTAVSGRGYTFGSGTRLTVV.

This clone was seen just once. V usage is TRBV5-1 and J usage is TRBJ2-1; 9 nucleotides align to TRBD1. The V and J ends lost 5 bases and 5 bases, in that order; junction bases with no gene match: 14. CDR1 and CDR2 from the germline V gene are SGHRS and YFSETQ. The CDR3 covers 17 residues. The CDR3 region is CASRTGTGPRGNNEQFF. In DNA form, the CDR3 reads TGCGCCAGCAGAACTGGGACAGGGCCTCGAGGGAACAATGAGCAGTTCTTC.

The CDR3 coding sequence is TGTGCCAGCAGCCATCCCTATGGCTACACCTTC. It yields the protein CASSHPYGYTF. V and J are TRBV3-1 (or the pseudogene TRBV3-2) and TRBJ1-2; no reliable D call. The V end was cut by 3 bases, the J end by 4 bases, with 3 bases between. Germline-derived CDR1 and CDR2 are LGHDT and YNNKEL (reference sequence). The CDR3 is 11 amino acids.

In nucleotides, the CDR3 is TGTGCCAGCAGTGTGACAGGTTTGAACACTGAAGCTTTCTTT. Its protein product is CASSVTGLNTEAFF. This chain links TRBV28 with TRBJ1-1, with a weak D call TRBD1 (6 bases). V dropped 5 bases and J dropped 0 bases, with 10 bases sitting between them. The CDR3 runs to 14 residues. The germline V gene encodes CDR1 MDHEN and CDR2 SYDVKM. The complete variable domain, with remaining parts taken from reference TRBV28 and TRBJ1-1, reads DVKVTQSSRYLVKRTGEKVFLECVQDMDHENMFWYRQDPGLGLRLIYFSYDVKMKEKGDIPEGYSVSREKKERFSLILESASTNQTSMYLCASSVTGLNTEAFFGQGTRLTVV.

V usage is TRBV21-1 and J usage is TRBJ1-3; the D call in the table, TRBD1, was not verified against the DNA. TRBV21-1 is termed a pseudogene. CDR3 length: 13 amino acids. The CDR3: CASRMVTGNTIYF. The CDR3 DNA follows: TGTGCCAGCAGGATGGTTACAGGAAACACCATATATTTT.

The CDR3 sequence: CASNRGPNYGYTF. CDR3 sequence (DNA): TGTGCCAGCAATCGGGGGCCTAACTATGGCTACACCTTC. The rearrangement joins TRBV6-4 to TRBJ1-2; perhaps TRBD1 as D (6 bases). Trimming pared 7 bases from V and 0 bases from J, leaving 9 bases between. This CDR3 has 13 amino acids. Germline CDR1 and CDR2: MRHNA and SNTAGT.

J is TRBJ2-3 and V is TRBV2, with D hard to call. Germline lookup yields CDR1 SNHLY and CDR2 FYNNEI. With 4 bases removed from V and 4 bases from J, the gap between germline ends came to 3 bases. The CDR3 spans 11 residues. Written as DNA, the CDR3 is TGTGCCAGCAGTGTCCCAGATACGCAGTATTTT. It specifies CASSVPDTQYF.

This chain uses TRBV6-5 with TRBJ2-1; 8 bases are a match to TRBD2. The junction had 6 bases not matched to a gene; V was cut back by 5 bases and J by 3 bases. Germline lookup yields CDR1 MNHEY and CDR2 SVGAGI. This CDR3 is 15 amino acids long. DNA for the CDR3: TGTGCCAGCAGTAAACTAGCGGAGGACTACAATGAGCAGTTCTTC. Encoded protein: CASSKLAEDYNEQFF.

The chain joins TRBV19 to TRBJ1-5, with 7 nucleotides matching TRBD1. V was pared by 3 bases and J by 0 bases, with 5 bases of the junction left unmatched. The germline V gene has CDR1 LNHDA and CDR2 SQIVND (reference sequence). The CDR3 extends over 16 amino acids. The CDR3 nucleotides are TGTGCCAGTAGTATCAGGGGGTCCACTAGCAATCAGCCCCAGCATTTT. Translated: CASSIRGSTSNQPQHF. The entire variable domain, with the rest obtained from reference TRBV19 and TRBJ1-5, is as follows: DGGITQSPKYLFRKEGQNVTLSCEQNLNHDAMYWYRQDPGQGLRLIYYSQIVNDFQKGDIAEGYSVSREKKESFPLTVTSAQKNPTAFYLCASSIRGSTSNQPQHFGDGTRLSIL.

V gene TRBV19 combines with J gene TRBJ2-5, with 8 positions matching TRBD2. The CDR3 consists of 13 residues. With 6 bases clipped from V and 0 bases from J, the junction kept 0 bases outside the gene matches. The germline V gene encodes CDR1 LNHDA and CDR2 SQIVND (reference sequence). CDR3 in DNA: TGTGCCAGTAGGGGACTAGACCAAGAGACCCAGTACTTC. Protein sequence: CASRGLDQETQYF.

The genes are TRBV30 and TRBJ1-1; D perhaps matches TRBD1 (5 bases). The CDR3 is 14 amino acids. The germline CDR1 and CDR2 sequences are GTSNPN and SVGIG (reference sequence). V gave up 8 bases and J gave up 10 bases, with 26 bases separating them. CDR3 nucleotides: TGTGCCGTTGACAGCGGGGCGAGGGTTAGAGTAGCTTTCTTT. Its protein is CAVDSGARVRVAFF.

The chain combines TRBV29-1 with TRBJ1-1; D possibly corresponds to TRBD1 (5 bases). The CDR3 runs to 15 residues. Germline loops: CDR1 SQVTM, CDR2 ANQGSEA. V lost 2 bases to trimming and J lost 5 bases, with 18 bases between them. The CDR3 protein is CSVEQVELGGTEAFF. Here the CDR3 DNA reads TGCAGCGTTGAACAGGTTGAGTTGGGGGGGACTGAAGCTTTCTTT.

The rearrangement joins TRBV6-5 to TRBJ1-6; D ambiguous. The CDR3 runs to 15 residues. V lost 7 bases and J lost 0, with 10 bases in between. Germline CDR1 MNHEY, CDR2 SVGAGI. CDR3 in amino acids: CASMGKSSYNSPLHF. In nucleotides, the CDR3 is TGTGCCAGCATGGGAAAGAGCTCCTATAATTCACCCCTCCACTTT.

The J gene is TRBJ1-4, the V gene TRBV28; the D is unclear. CDR1 and CDR2 from the germline V gene are MDHEN and SYDVKM. The CDR3 is 16 amino acids. The V and J ends lost 4 bases and 5 bases respectively, with 17 bases between them. CDR3 sequence (DNA): TGTGCCAGCAGTTCTAATATCCCGGGGAGCAATGAAAAACTGTTTTTT. This encodes CASSSNIPGSNEKLFF. Variable domain in full (rest from reference TRBV28 and TRBJ1-4): DVKVTQSSRYLVKRTGEKVFLECVQDMDHENMFWYRQDPGLGLRLIYFSYDVKMKEKGDIPEGYSVSREKKERFSLILESASTNQTSMYLCASSSNIPGSNEKLFFGSGTQLSVL.

The J gene is TRBJ2-5, the V gene TRBV3-1 (or the pseudogene TRBV3-2), with unresolved D. V lost 4 bases, J lost 6 bases, and 9 bases lay in between. Germline V gives CDR1 LGHDT, CDR2 YNNKEL (reference sequence). CDR3 length: 12 residues. CDR3 sequence reads: CASSPPAQTQYF. The CDR3, as DNA: TGTGCCAGCAGCCCCCCGGCCCAGACCCAGTACTTC.

The gene calls are TRBV5-8 and TRBJ1-5, with TRBD1 matching over 9 bases. CDR3 size: 16 residues. Per germline, CDR1 SGHTS and CDR2 YDEGEE. J was trimmed by 9 bases and V by 4 bases; bases with no gene match: 14. The DNA for the CDR3 is TGTGCCAGCAGCACTATACCGGGACAGGGCATGAGGCCCCAGCATTTT. It specifies CASSTIPGQGMRPQHF.

The chain couples TRBV5-8 to TRBJ1-2, with no clear D. Trimming took 6 bases from V and 1 from J, leaving 7 bases between them. Germline V gene sequence: CDR1 SGHTS, CDR2 YDEGEE. The CDR3 sequence is 12 residues long. CDR3 sequence: CASKRVNYGYTF. CDR3 nucleotide sequence: TGTGCCAGCAAGAGGGTTAACTATGGCTACACCTTC.

This chain links TRBV30 with TRBJ1-2; D unclear. Germline assignment: CDR1 GTSNPN and CDR2 SVGIG (reference sequence). V lost 6 bases, J lost 3 bases, and 14 bases lay in between. The CDR3 is 13 amino acids. DNA for the CDR3: TGTGCCTGCCCCCACCGGGGAGACTATGGCTACACCTTC. It encodes CACPHRGDYGYTF. Together with reference TRBV30 and TRBJ1-2, the CDR3 gives the full variable domain: SQTIHQWPATLVQPVGSPLSLECTVEGTSNPNLYWYRQAAGRGLQLLFYSVGIGQISSEVPQNLSASRPQDRQFILSSKKLLLSDSGFYLCACPHRGDYGYTFGSGTRLTVV.

The chain is built from TRBV3-1 (or the pseudogene TRBV3-2) and TRBJ1-3; D is ambiguous. The CDR3 has 14 amino acids. Trimming pared 6 bases from V and 0 bases from J, leaving 9 bases between. The V gene's germline CDR1 is LGHDT and CDR2 YNNKEL (reference sequence). CDR3 protein: CASRHSNSGNTIYF. CDR3 in DNA: TGTGCCAGCAGACACAGCAACTCTGGAAACACCATATATTTT.

V gene TRBV5-1 combines with J gene TRBJ1-2, with TRBD1 matching over 10 bases. V was clipped by 0 bases and J by 5 bases; unmatched bases: 4. This CDR3 has 15 residues. Germline CDR1 SGHRS, CDR2 YFSETQ. CDR3 nucleotides: TGCGCCAGCAGCTTGGGGACAGGGGGTCGATATGGCTACACCTTC. As protein: CASSLGTGGRYGYTF.

V gene TRBV7-2 combines with J gene TRBJ1-2, with no clear D. Looked up from germline, CDR1 is SGHTA and CDR2 is FQGNSA. V gave up 5 bases and J gave up 2 bases, with 12 bases separating them. There are 14 residues in the CDR3. As DNA, the CDR3 is TGTGCCAGCAGCCCGGGCGGCGGGAACTATGGCTACACCTTC. It translates to CASSPGGGNYGYTF.

The V call is TRBV28, the J call TRBJ1-1; the D is unclear. Between the trimmed V and J ends, which lost 3 bases and 11 bases, there was a span of 19 bases. The CDR3 is 14 amino acids. Germline V gene sequence: CDR1 MDHEN, CDR2 SYDVKM. CDR3 in amino acids: CASSFRRINGLAFF. The CDR3 coding sequence is TGTGCCAGCAGTTTCCGCAGGATCAACGGGTTGGCTTTCTTT.